This entry describes one TCR beta chain. The assay was immunoSEQ multiplex PCR, and TCRdb's table has in-frame clones only and misses some. The sample holds a few million clones; approximately 93% are singletons and the top ten take approximately 0.4%. The data were taken from a study of shared clonotypes between healthy human individuals. CDR3 length equals 16 residues. Per germline, CDR1 MNHEY and CDR2 SMNVEV (reference sequence). Trimming removed 5 bases from V and 1 base from J; junction bases left unmatched: 10. The TCR originated in a man aged 18 to 30 in good health. Some clones in this sample may be carry-over from other donors' samples. The sample comprised naive CD4+ T cells from PBMCs. Noted subset: CD45RA+ positively selected. This chain uses TRBV27 with TRBJ2-7, with 8 nucleotides matching TRBD1. DNA for the CDR3: TGTGCCAGCAGTACCCGGACAGGGAAGGTATCCTACGAGCAGTACTTC. It encodes CASSTRTGKVSYEQYF.